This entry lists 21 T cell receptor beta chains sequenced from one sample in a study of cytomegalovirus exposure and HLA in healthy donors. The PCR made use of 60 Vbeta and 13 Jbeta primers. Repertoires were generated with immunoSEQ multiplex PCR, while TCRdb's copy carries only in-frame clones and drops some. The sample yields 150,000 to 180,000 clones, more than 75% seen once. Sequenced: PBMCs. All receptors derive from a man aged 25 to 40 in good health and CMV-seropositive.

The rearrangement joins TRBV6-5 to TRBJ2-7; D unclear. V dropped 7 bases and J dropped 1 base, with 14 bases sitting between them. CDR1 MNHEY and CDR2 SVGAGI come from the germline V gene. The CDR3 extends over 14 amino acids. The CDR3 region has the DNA TGTGCCAGCACCCACGGGTCCGATTCCTACGAGCAGTACTTC. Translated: CASTHGSDSYEQYF.

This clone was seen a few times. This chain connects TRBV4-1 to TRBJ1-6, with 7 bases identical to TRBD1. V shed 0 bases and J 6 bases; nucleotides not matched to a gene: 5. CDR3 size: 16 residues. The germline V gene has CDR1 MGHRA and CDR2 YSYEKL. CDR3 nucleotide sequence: TGCGCCAGCAGCCAAGAACGGGGACAGACTAATTCACCCCTCCACTTT. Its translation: CASSQERGQTNSPLHF.

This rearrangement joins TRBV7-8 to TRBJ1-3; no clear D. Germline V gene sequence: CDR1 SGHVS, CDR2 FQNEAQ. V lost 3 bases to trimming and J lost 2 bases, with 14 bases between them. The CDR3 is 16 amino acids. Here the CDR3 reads CASSLALSRTGNTIYF. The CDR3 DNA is TGTGCCAGCAGCTTGGCCTTATCCAGAACTGGAAACACCATATATTTT.

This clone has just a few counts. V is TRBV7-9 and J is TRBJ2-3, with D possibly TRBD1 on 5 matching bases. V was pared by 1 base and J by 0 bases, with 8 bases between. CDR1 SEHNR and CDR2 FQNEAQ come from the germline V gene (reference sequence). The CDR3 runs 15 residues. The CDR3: CASSLGGLSTDTQYF. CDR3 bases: TGTGCCAGCAGCTTAGGGGGCCTTAGCACAGATACGCAGTATTTT.

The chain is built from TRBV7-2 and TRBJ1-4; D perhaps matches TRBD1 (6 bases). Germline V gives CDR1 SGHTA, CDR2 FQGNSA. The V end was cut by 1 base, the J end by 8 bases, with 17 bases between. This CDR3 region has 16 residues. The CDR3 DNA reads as TGTGCCAGCAGCTTAGGTGTTGGGGGCGGCGGGGAAAAACTGTTTTTT. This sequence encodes CASSLGVGGGGEKLFF.

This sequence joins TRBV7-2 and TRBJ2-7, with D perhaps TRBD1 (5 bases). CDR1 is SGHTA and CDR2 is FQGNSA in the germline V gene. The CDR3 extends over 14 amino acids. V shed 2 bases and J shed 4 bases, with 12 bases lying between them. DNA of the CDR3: TGTGCCAGCAGCTTAAAAAGTCAGGGTTACGAGCAGTACTTC. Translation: CASSLKSQGYEQYF.

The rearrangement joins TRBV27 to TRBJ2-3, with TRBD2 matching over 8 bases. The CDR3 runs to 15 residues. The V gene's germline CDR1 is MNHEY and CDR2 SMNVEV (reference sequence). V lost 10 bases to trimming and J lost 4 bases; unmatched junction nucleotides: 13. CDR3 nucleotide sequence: TGTGCCACCAAGCTGAGCGGAGCGGGAGCAGATACGCAGTATTTT. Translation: CATKLSGAGADTQYF.

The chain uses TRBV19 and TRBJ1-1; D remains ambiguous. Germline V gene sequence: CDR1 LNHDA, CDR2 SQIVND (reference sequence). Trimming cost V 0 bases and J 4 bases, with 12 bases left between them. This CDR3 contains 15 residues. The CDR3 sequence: CASSIDMIGFTEAFF. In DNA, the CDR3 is TGTGCCAGTAGTATAGATATGATCGGTTTCACTGAAGCTTTCTTT.

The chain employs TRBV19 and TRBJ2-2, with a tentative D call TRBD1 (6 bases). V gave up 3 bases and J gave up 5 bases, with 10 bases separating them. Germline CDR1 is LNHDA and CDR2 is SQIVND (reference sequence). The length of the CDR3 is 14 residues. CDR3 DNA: TGTGCCAGTAGTATCACAGGGTATACCGGGGAGCTGTTTTTT. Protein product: CASSITGYTGELFF.

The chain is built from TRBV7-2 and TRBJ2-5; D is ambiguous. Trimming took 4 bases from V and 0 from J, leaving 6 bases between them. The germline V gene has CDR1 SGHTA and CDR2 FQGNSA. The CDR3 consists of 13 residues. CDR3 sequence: CASSSLYQETQYF. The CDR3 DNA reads TGTGCCAGCAGCTCTCTCTACCAAGAGACCCAGTACTTC.

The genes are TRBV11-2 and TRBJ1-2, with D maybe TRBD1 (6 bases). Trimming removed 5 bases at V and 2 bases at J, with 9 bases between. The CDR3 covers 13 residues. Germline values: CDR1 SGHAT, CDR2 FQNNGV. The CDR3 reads CASSPDRNYGYTF. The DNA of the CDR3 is TGTGCCAGCAGCCCAGACAGGAACTATGGCTACACCTTC.

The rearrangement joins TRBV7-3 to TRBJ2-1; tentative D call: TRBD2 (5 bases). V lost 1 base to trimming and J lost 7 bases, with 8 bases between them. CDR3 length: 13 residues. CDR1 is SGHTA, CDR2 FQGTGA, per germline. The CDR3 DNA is TGTGCCAGCAGCTTAAGCGGAGGAAATGAGCAGTTCTTC. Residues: CASSLSGGNEQFF.

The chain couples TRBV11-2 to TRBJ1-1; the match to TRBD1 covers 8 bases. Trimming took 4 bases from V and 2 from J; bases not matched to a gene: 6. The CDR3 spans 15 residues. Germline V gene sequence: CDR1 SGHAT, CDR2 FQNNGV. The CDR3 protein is CASSYRGQANTEAFF. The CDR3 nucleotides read TGTGCCAGCAGCTACCGGGGACAGGCTAACACTGAAGCTTTCTTT.

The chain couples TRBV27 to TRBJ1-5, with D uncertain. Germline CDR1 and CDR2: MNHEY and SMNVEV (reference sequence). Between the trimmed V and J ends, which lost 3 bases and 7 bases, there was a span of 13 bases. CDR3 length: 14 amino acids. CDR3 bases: TGTGCCAGCAGTTTTAGGGAGGCAGGACAGCCCCAGCATTTT. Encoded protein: CASSFREAGQPQHF.

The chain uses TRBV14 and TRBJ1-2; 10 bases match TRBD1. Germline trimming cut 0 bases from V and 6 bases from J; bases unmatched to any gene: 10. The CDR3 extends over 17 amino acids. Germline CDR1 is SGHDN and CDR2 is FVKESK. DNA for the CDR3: TGTGCCAGCAGCCAAGATGCAGGGACAGGGGCGTTCAATGGCTACACCTTC. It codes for CASSQDAGTGAFNGYTF.

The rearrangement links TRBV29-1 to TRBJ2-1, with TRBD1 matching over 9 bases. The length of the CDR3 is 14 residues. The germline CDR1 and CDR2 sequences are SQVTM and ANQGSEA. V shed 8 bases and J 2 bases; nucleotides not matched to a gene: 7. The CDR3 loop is CSTTDRGAYNEQFF. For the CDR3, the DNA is TGCAGCACCACGGACAGGGGCGCCTACAATGAGCAGTTCTTC.

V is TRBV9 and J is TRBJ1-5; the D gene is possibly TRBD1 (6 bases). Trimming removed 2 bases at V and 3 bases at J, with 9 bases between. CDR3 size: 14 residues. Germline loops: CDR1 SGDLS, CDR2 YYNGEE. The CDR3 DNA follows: TGTGCCAGCAGCGTGGGGGGGGCCAATCAGCCCCAGCATTTT. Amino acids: CASSVGGANQPQHF.

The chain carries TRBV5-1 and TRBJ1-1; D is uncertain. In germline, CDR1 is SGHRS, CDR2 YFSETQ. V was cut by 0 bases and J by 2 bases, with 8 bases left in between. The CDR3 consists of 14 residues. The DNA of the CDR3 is TGCGCCAGCAGCTTGGACAGTACCAACACTGAAGCTTTCTTT. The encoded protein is CASSLDSTNTEAFF. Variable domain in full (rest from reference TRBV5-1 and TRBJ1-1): KAGVTQTPRYLIKTRGQQVTLSCSPISGHRSVSWYQQTPGQGLQFLFEYFSETQRNKGNFPGRFSGRQFSNSRSEMNVSTLELGDSALYLCASSLDSTNTEAFFGQGTRLTVV.

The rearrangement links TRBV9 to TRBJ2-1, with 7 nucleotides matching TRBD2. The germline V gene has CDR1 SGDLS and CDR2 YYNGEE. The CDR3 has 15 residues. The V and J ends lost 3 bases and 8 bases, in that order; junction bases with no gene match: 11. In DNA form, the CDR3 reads TGTGCCAGCAGCGCGTACGGACTAGAGAGCGATGAGCAGTTCTTC. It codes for CASSAYGLESDEQFF.

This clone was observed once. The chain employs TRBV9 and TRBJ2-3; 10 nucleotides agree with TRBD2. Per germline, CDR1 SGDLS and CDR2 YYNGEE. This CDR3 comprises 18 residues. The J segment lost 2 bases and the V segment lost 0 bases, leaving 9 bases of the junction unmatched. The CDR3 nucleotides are TGTGCCAGCAGCGTAGCTAGCGGGAGTTCGTTTTCCACAGATACGCAGTATTTT. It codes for CASSVASGSSFSTDTQYF. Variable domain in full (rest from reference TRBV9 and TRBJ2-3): DSGVTQTPKHLITATGQRVTLRCSPRSGDLSVYWYQQSLDQGLQFLIQYYNGEERAKGNILERFSAQQFPDLHSELNLSSLELGDSALYFCASSVASGSSFSTDTQYFGPGTRLTVL.

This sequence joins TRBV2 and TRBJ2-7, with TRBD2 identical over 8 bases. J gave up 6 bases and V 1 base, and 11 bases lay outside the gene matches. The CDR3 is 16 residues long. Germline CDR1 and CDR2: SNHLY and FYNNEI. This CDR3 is CASSEGGLAGRREQYF. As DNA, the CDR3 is TGTGCCAGCAGTGAAGGTGGTCTAGCGGGCCGTCGCGAGCAGTACTTC.